This T cell receptor (beta chain) was sequenced in a study of blood T cell repertoires in COVID-19. Across the whole study: Specimens from acute and convalescent COVID-19 originated in the United States, Italy and Spain. The analysed material was cDNA or gDNA that came from T cells, B-cell-depleted T cells, or PBMCs.

The Seattle patients, enrolled during active infection, were followed longitudinally. Source study methods: Reference gene primer amplification in the assay estimated nucleated cell counts. This table comes from immunoSEQ multiplex PCR, and its TCRdb copy is limited to in-frame clones, with some not included. V and J calls and clone size come straight from that table; D and trimming were deduced from the DNA. Of roughly 250,000 clones in the sample, around 85% were seen once. The germline CDR1 and CDR2 sequences are SGDLS and YYNGEE. V was pared by 3 bases and J by 13 bases, with 9 bases of the junction left unmatched. The CDR3 runs 13 residues.

The genes are TRBV9 and TRBJ2-2, with 7 bases that match TRBD1. Input material: peripheral blood. The TCR sequence derives from a human donor with COVID-19, enrolled during active disease. The donor label of this sample is uncertain. In DNA, the CDR3 is TGTGCCAGCAGCGACTCAGGGGGAGATTTGCTGTTTTTT. This sequence encodes CASSDSGGDLLFF.